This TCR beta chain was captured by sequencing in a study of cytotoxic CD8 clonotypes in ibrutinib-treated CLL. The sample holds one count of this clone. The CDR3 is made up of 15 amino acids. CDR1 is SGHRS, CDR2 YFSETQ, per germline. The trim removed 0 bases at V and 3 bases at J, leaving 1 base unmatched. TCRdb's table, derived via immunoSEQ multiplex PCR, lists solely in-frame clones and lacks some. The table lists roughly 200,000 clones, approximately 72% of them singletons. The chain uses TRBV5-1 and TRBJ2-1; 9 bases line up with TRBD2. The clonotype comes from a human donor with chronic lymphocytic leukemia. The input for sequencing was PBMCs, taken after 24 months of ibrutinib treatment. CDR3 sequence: CASSLVAGVYNEQFF. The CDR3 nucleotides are TGCGCCAGCAGCTTGGTAGCGGGGGTCTACAATGAGCAGTTCTTC.